This T cell receptor (beta chain) was recorded in a study of T cell changes during pregnancy in multiple sclerosis. The CDR3 totals 15 residues. Germline CDR1 reads SGDLS; CDR2 reads YYNGEE. Trimming took off 1 base at V and 1 base at J, with 11 bases between the two ends. Sequencing used immunoSEQ multiplex PCR; TCRdb keeps in-frame clones, though not all of them. The sample gives about 40,000 clones, roughly nine tenths of which show up once; approximately 0.79% is in the top ten. The genes are TRBV9 and TRBJ1-2; possible D gene TRBD1, 5 bases. This TCR was recovered from a female donor with multiple sclerosis, enrolled in a pregnancy study. The sequenced sample was CD4+ T cells from peripheral blood mononuclear cells, obtained before pregnancy. DNA for the CDR3: TGTGCCAGCAGCGTATTGCAGGGCGGTAACTATGGCTACACCTTC. The encoded protein is CASSVLQGGNYGYTF.